The 15 T cell receptor beta chains in this list originate from one sample, sequenced in a study of early T cells in non-severe SARS-CoV-2 infection. TCRdb processed the 5' RACE reads anew with MiXCR; each CDR3 protein has one entry. Of some 61,000 distinct CDR3 sequences in the sample, around 9.3% were seen once. Input material: whole blood. Receptors originate from an adult who was a healthcare worker with PCR-confirmed SARS-CoV-2 infection or an uninfected control (not recorded which).

The genes are TRBV7-3 and TRBJ2-2; TRBD1 matches at 8 bases. Looked up from germline, CDR1 is SGHTA and CDR2 is FQGTGA. This CDR3 has 14 amino acids. Germline trimming cut 5 bases from V and 7 bases from J; bases unmatched to any gene: 6. The CDR3 DNA is TGTGCCAGCAGCCCCGGGACAGGTGACGGGGAGCTGTTTTTT. Its translation is CASSPGTGDGELFF.

In this sample, this clonotype turned up a few times. The gene calls are TRBV3-1 and TRBJ2-7; tentatively, D is TRBD1 or TRBD2 (6 bases each). V was shortened by 6 bases and J by 6 bases, with 18 bases between the two germline ends. The CDR3 spans 14 residues. Germline loops: CDR1 LGHDT, CDR2 YNNKEL (reference sequence). The CDR3 sequence is CASSPGAYSGEQYF. The CDR3, as DNA: TGTGCCAGCAGTCCGGGGGCATACTCCGGCGAGCAGTACTTC.

This clonotype has a count of ten or more. The chain is built from TRBV11-2 and TRBJ1-1; perhaps TRBD1 as D (5 bases). This CDR3 comprises 14 residues. The V end lost 5 bases, the J end lost 5 bases, and 15 bases lay between the germline ends. From germline, CDR1 is SGHAT and CDR2 FQNNGV. The CDR3 DNA is TGTGCCAGCAGCCCAGTTAGGGGTTCTACTGAAGCTTTCTTT. Its protein is CASSPVRGSTEAFF.

This clonotype was picked up many times. The genes are TRBV4-1 and TRBJ2-1; the match to TRBD2 covers 7 bases. The CDR3 is made up of 14 amino acids. V lost 4 bases, J lost 6 bases, and 6 bases stayed unmatched. CDR1 is MGHRA and CDR2 is YSYEKL in the germline V gene. The DNA for the CDR3 is TGCGCCAGCAGCCCCCAGCGGGGTCGCAATGAGCAGTTCTTC. Translating gives CASSPQRGRNEQFF.

This clonotype was counted a few times. The chain uses TRBV5-1 and TRBJ2-1, with a possible D match to TRBD2 (7 bases). Trimming removed 5 bases from V and 1 base from J, with 13 bases in between. The CDR3 spans 15 residues. CDR1 is SGHRS and CDR2 is YFSETQ in the germline V gene. CDR3 sequence: CASSPGGFSYNEQFF. In DNA, the CDR3 is TGCGCCAGCAGTCCGGGGGGCTTTTCCTACAATGAGCAGTTCTTC.

This clonotype was counted at least ten times. The chain links TRBV9 to TRBJ2-1, with 7 bases aligning to TRBD2. Germline lookup yields CDR1 SGDLS and CDR2 YYNGEE. This CDR3 region has 16 residues. Trimming removed 0 bases from V and 0 bases from J; junction bases left unmatched: 3. As DNA, the CDR3 is TGTGCCAGCAGCGTAGGAGCGGGGAGCTCCTACAATGAGCAGTTCTTC. It translates to CASSVGAGSSYNEQFF.

This clonotype was observed a handful of times. The chain joins TRBV12-3 or TRBV12-4 to TRBJ1-2; 9 bases agree with TRBD1. This CDR3 spans 15 amino acids. J lost 3 bases, V lost 6 bases, and 8 bases had no gene match. CDR3 amino acids: CASRRTGDMDYGYTF. CDR3 coding DNA: TGTGCCAGCAGGAGGACAGGGGATATGGACTATGGCTACACCTTC.

The chain carries TRBV12-3 or TRBV12-4 and TRBJ2-1; D perhaps matches TRBD2 (7 bases). This CDR3 spans 13 amino acids. Deletions cut 8 bases from V and 7 bases from J, with 15 bases between. CDR3 nucleotide sequence: TGTGCCAGCGCGGGGGCTACCTCGAATGAGCAGTTCTTC. Protein sequence: CASAGATSNEQFF.

The rearrangement uses TRBV20-1 and TRBJ1-2; 7 nucleotides line up with TRBD1. The trim removed 3 bases at V and 6 bases at J, leaving 13 bases unmatched. Germline values: CDR1 DFQATT, CDR2 SNEGSKA (reference sequence). The CDR3 is 15 amino acids. The CDR3 DNA reads TGCAGTGCTAGCGCCCCGGTGACAGGGCGGAATGGCTACACCTTC. It yields the protein CSASAPVTGRNGYTF.

This clonotype was seen more than once but under ten times. This chain connects TRBV20-1 to TRBJ2-1; 9 bases align to TRBD1. The CDR3 consists of 14 residues. Losses at the gene ends were 6 bases for V and 7 bases for J; bases not matched to a gene: 10. Per germline, CDR1 DFQATT and CDR2 SNEGSKA (reference sequence). The chain's CDR3 is CSATGTGNWNEQFF. The CDR3 DNA sequence: TGCAGTGCAACCGGGACAGGGAATTGGAATGAGCAGTTCTTC.

V is TRBV6-1 and J is TRBJ1-4, with D tentatively TRBD1 (6 bases). Looked up from germline, CDR1 is MNHNS and CDR2 is SASEGT. Deletions cut 6 bases from V and 3 bases from J, with 11 bases between. The CDR3 sequence is 14 residues long. CDR3 protein: CASSTGISNEKLFF. CDR3 sequence (DNA): TGTGCCAGCAGCACAGGGATCTCTAATGAAAAACTGTTTTTT.

This clonotype was recorded at least ten times. V usage is TRBV4-2 and J usage is TRBJ2-7; TRBD2 agrees at 8 bases. Unmatched junction bases numbered 6, after V lost 0 bases and J lost 5 bases. The CDR3 has 15 amino acids. Germline loops: CDR1 LGHNA, CDR2 YNFKEQ. The CDR3 sequence: CASSQDPGGADEQYF. In DNA, the CDR3 is TGTGCCAGCAGCCAAGATCCGGGAGGGGCGGACGAGCAGTACTTC.

The chain couples TRBV20-1 to TRBJ2-7; D is ambiguous. Trimming cost V 4 bases and J 1 base, with 11 bases left between them. The CDR3 is 13 amino acids. In germline, CDR1 is DFQATT, CDR2 SNEGSKA (reference sequence). The CDR3 nucleotides read TGCAGTGCTACAGACACGAATTCCTACGAGCAGTACTTC. Its protein product is CSATDTNSYEQYF.

This clonotype has only a few counts. This chain links TRBV29-1 with TRBJ2-3; D is possibly TRBD1 (7 bases). Germline CDR1 SQVTM, CDR2 ANQGSEA. Trimming took off 6 bases at V and 3 bases at J, with 16 bases between the two ends. The CDR3 runs to 14 residues. The CDR3 protein is CSVVDRAGTDTQYF. The CDR3 DNA is TGCAGCGTCGTCGACAGGGCGGGGACAGATACGCAGTATTTT.

There are a few counts of this clonotype. J is TRBJ1-1 and V is TRBV7-6, with a weak D call TRBD1 (6 bases). CDR3 length: 15 residues. Trimming stripped 1 base from V and 6 bases from J, with 15 bases between. Germline loops: CDR1 SGHVS, CDR2 FNYEAQ. The CDR3 region has the DNA TGTGCCAGCAGCTTAGTGGGGGGCCCCCGCCCTGAAGCTTTCTTT. Protein product: CASSLVGGPRPEAFF.